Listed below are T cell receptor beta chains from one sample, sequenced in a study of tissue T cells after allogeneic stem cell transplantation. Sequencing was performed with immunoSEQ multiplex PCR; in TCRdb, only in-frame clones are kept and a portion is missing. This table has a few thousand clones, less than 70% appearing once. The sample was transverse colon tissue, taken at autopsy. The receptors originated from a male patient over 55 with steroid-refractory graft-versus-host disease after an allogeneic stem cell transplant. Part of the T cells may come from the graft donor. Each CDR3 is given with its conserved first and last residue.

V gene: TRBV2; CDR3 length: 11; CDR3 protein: CASSEGETQYF
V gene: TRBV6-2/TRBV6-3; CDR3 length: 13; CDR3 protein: CASGSYNPTEAFF
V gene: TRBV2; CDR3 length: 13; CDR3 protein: CASSEAKTGRAFF
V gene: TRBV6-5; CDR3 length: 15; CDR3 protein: CASTPVRTGYHEQYF
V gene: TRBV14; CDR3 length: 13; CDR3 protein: CASSLGIGYEQYF
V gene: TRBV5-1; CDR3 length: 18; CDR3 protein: CASSLVMTGGTTTDTQYF
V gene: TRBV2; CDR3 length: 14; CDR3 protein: CASSQDRVTGELFF
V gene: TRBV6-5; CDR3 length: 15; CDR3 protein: CASRMRQGAGGELFF
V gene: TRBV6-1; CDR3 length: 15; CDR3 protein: CASSDRAGGPFEQFF
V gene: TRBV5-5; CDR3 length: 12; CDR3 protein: CASSLRGEKLFF
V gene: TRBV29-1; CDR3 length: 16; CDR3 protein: CSSGTAVPSSYNEQFF
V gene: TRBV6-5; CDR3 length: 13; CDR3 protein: CASSFRDSETQYF
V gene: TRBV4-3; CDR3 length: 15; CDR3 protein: CASSQGLLAKNIQYF
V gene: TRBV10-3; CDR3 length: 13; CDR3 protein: CAISEYRGNRGFF